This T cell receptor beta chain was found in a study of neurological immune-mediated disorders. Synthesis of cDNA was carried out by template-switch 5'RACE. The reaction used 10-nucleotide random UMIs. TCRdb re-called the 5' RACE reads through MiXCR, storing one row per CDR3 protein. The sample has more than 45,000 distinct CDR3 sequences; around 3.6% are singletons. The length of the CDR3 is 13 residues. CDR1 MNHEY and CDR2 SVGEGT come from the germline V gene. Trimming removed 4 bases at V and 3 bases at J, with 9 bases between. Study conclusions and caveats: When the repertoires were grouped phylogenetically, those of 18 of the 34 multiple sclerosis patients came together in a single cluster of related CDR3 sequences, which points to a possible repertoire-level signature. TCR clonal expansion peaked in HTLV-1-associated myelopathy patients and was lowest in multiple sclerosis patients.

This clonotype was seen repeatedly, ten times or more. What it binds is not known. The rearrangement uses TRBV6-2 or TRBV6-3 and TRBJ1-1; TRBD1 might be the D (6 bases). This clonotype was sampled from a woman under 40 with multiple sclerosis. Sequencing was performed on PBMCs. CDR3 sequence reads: CASSFGQYTEAFF. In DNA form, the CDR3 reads TGTGCCAGCAGTTTCGGACAGTACACTGAAGCTTTCTTT.